The T cell receptor (beta chain) described here comes from a study of shared clonotypes between healthy human individuals. Study-wide background: The plates for each donor numbered three CD4 naive, three CD4 memory, two CD8 naive and one CD8 memory.

The repertoire was sequenced with immunoSEQ multiplex PCR; TCRdb's copy has only in-frame clones and lacks some. Of about 2,200,000 clones in the sample, just over 90% were seen once. V was cut by 4 bases and J by 2 bases, with 26 bases left in between. Germline assignment: CDR1 SGHDT and CDR2 YYEEEE. The CDR3 runs to 19 residues. Naive-designated CD8 cells lacked CD45RO, were positively enriched for CCR7, and omitted terminally differentiated effector memory CD45RA+ cells. This sequence was found in a man aged 18 to 29 in good health. Some clones in this sample may be carry-over from other donors' samples. V gene TRBV5-6 combines with J gene TRBJ2-3; D possibly corresponds to TRBD1 (6 bases). Specimen: naive CD8+ T cells from PBMCs. For the CDR3, the DNA is TGTGCCAGCAGCCCGCCTTTAGAGGACAGACTTCGCCACACAGATACGCAGTATTTT. Amino acids: CASSPPLEDRLRHTDTQYF.